This record looks at one T cell receptor beta chain sequence and its context. The data belong to a study of CD8 T cells in Susac syndrome. The RNA, 0.5 to 1 ug, was put through reverse transcription using random hexamers. Each CDR3 protein gets one entry after TCRdb re-called the immunoSEQ multiplex PCR reads with MiXCR. The sample lists approximately 200,000 distinct CDR3 sequences, 85% to 95% seen once, with 0.082% in the top ten. The CDR3 spans 13 residues. V shed 0 bases and J shed 6 bases, with 10 bases lying between them. The germline V gene has CDR1 SQVTM and CDR2 ANQGSEA. The source material was CD4+ T cells from PBMCs. The receptor was derived from a human donor with multiple sclerosis. The chain recombines TRBV29-1 with TRBJ2-3, with unresolved D. This CDR3 reads CSVEDLSPDTQYF. The CDR3 DNA is TGCAGCGTTGAAGATCTGAGCCCCGATACGCAGTATTTT.